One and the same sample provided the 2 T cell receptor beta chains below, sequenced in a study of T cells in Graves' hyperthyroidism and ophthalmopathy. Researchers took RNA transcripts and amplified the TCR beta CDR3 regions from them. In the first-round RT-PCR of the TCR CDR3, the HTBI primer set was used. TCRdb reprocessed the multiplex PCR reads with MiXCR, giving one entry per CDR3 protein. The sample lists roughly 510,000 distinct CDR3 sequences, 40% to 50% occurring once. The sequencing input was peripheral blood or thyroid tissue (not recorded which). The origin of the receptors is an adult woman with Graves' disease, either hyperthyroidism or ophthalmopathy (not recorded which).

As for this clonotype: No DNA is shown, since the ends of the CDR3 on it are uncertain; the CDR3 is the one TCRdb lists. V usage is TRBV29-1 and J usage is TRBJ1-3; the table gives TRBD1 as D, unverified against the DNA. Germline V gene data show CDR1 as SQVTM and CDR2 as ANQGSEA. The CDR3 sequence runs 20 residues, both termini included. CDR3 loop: CSVEGGTVYEQYFGPGTIYF.

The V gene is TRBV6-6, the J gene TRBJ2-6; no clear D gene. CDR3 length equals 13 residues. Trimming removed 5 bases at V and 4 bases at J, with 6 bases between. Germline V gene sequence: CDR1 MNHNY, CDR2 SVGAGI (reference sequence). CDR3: CASSDRGANVLTF. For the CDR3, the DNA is TGTGCCAGCAGTGACCGGGGGGCCAACGTCCTGACTTTC.